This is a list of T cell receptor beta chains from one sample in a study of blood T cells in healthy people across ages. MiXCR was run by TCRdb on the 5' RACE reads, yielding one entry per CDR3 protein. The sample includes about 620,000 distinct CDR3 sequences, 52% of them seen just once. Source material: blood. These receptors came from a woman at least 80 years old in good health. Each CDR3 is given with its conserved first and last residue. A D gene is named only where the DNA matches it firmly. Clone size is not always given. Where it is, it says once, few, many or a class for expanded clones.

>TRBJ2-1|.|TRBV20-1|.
TGCAGTGCCCCTTTGCACTGGAACAATGAGCAGTTCTTC
CSAPLHWNNEQFF
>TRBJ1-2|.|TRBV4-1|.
TGCGCCAGCAGCGAAGCCCACAGCCCGGGGGAATATGGCTACACCTTC
CASSEAHSPGEYGYTF
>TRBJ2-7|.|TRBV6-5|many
TGTGCCAGCAGCCAAGACAGTGTCCCAACGTGGGGTGAGCAGTACTTC
CASSQDSVPTWGEQYF
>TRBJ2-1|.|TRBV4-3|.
TGCGCCAGCAGCCATGAGTACGACAATGAGCAGTTCTTC
CASSHEYDNEQFF
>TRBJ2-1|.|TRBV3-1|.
TGTGCCAGCAGCCAAGAACGGTGGGCAGTAGCCTACAATGAGCAGTTCTTC
CASSQERWAVAYNEQFF
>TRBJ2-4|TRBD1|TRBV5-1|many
TGCGCCAGCTCGGACAGGGTGGGGAACGTTCAGTACTTC
CASSDRVGNVQYF
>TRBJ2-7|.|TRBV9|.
TGTGCCAGCAGCGCAGCCCCCACAACCTACGAGCAGTACTTC
CASSAAPTTYEQYF
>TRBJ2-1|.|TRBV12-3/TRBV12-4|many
TGTGCCAGCAGTCTTTCTGACTTACCGGGGCAGTTCTTC
CASSLSDLPGQFF
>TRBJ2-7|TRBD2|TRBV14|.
TGTGCCAGCAGACTAGCGGGAGAAAAGCAGTACTTC
CASRLAGEKQYF
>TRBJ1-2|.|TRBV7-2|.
TGTGCCAGCAGCGAGGACGCATCCAGCGGCTATGGCTACACCTTC
CASSEDASSGYGYTF
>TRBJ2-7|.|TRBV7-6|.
TGTGCCAGCAGCCTGTGGACTGACGGGGCCATTGGCGAGCAGTACTTC
CASSLWTDGAIGEQYF
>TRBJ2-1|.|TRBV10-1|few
TGCGCCAGCAGTGAGTCGGGGGGCAATGAGCAGTTCTTC
CASSESGGNEQFF
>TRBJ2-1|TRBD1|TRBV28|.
TGTGCCAGCAGTTCCCCTATGGGGCAGGGGGCCTCTTTAGATGAGCAGTTCTTC
CASSSPMGQGASLDEQFF
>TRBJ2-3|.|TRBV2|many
TGTGCCAGCAGTCTACAAGGCCGTACAGATACGCAGTATTTT
CASSLQGRTDTQYF
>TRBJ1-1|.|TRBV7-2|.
TGTGCCAGCAGCCCTAGTGGCGGGAGCACTGAAGCTTTCTTT
CASSPSGGSTEAFF
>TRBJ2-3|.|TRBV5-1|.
TGCGCCAGCAAAGGGACCACCGCGGTGGATACGCAGTATTTT
CASKGTTAVDTQYF
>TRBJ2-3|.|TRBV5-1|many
TGCGCCAGCAGCTTGGGACAGCACACAGATACGCAGTATTTT
CASSLGQHTDTQYF
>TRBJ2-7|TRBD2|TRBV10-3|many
TGTGCCATCAGTGCCGGGGCGGGAGGCATCTACGAGCAGTACTTC
CAISAGAGGIYEQYF
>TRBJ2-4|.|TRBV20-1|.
TGCAGTGCCCCACGCCCGGGGGAGCAGTACTTC
CSAPRPGEQYF
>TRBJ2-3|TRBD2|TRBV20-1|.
TGCAGTGCTAGAGACTTAGCGGGGCGGAGCACAGATACGCAGTATTTT
CSARDLAGRSTDTQYF
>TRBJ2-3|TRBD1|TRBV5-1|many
TGCGCCAGCTCCCGGGACAGGGGGAGCACAGATACGCAGTATTTT
CASSRDRGSTDTQYF
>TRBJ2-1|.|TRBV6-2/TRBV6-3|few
TGTGCCAGCATAGTGACAAGACCCTTCTACAATGAGCAGTTCTTC
CASIVTRPFYNEQFF
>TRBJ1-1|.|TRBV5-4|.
TGTGCCAGCAGCTTGTCCGGGACTGAAGCTTTCTTT
CASSLSGTEAFF
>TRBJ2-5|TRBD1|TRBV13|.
TGTGCCAGCAGCTCCTGGGACAGCGACCAAGAGACCCAGTACTTC
CASSSWDSDQETQYF
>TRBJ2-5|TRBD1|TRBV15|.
TGTGCCACCAGCATATTCGGACAGGGGGCGCGGGAGACCCAGTACTTC
CATSIFGQGARETQYF
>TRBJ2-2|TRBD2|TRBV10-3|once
TGTGCCATCAGCCCTCCGACTAGCGGAGACGGGGAGCTGTTTTTT
CAISPPTSGDGELFF
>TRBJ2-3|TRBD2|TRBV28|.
TGTGCCAGCAGTGCTGGGACTATTCCTAGCACAGATACGCAGTATTTT
CASSAGTIPSTDTQYF
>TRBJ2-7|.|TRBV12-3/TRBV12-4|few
TGTGCCAGCAGTGTGGGCGGGAACTCCTACGAGCAGTACTTC
CASSVGGNSYEQYF
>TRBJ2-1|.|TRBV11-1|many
TGTGCCAGCAGCTTGAGGGACGTAGCCTACAATGAGCAGTTCTTC
CASSLRDVAYNEQFF
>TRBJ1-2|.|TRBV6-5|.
TGTGCCAGCAGTCACTCGAGAGGCTATGGCTACACCTTC
CASSHSRGYGYTF
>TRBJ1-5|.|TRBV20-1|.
TGCAGTGCTAGAAGATCCGGGGGCGCCCTGGGAGATCAGCCCCAGCATTTT
CSARRSGGALGDQPQHF
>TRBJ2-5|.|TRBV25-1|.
TGTGCCAGCAGTGACGTGGTCCAACTTGATGAGACCCAGTACTTC
CASSDVVQLDETQYF
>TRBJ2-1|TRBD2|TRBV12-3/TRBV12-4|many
TGTGCCAGCAGTCCAATGGGGACTACCGGCAATGAGCAGTTCTTC
CASSPMGTTGNEQFF
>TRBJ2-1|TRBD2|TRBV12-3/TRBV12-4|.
TGTGCCAGCAGCTCGACTAGCGGGAGTGGAAATGAGCAGTTCTTC
CASSSTSGSGNEQFF
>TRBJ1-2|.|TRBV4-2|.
TGTGCCAGCGGGACCCAGGGGAAGTCTCCTAACTATGGCTACACCTTC
CASGTQGKSPNYGYTF
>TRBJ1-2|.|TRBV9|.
TGTGCCAGCAGCGTAGGTGGAAAATCTAACTATGGCTACACCTTC
CASSVGGKSNYGYTF
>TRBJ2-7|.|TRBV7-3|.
TGTGCCAGCAGCTTAATAGGCGGGATCTCCTACGAGCAGTACTTC
CASSLIGGISYEQYF
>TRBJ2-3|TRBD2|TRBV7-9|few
TGTGCCAGCAGCCCCGGTGAGGCTTTGGTCCGGACTAGCTCCACAGATACGCAGTATTTT
CASSPGEALVRTSSTDTQYF
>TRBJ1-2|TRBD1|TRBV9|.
TGTGCCAGCAGCGTCAGGGGGGACTATGGCTACACCTTC
CASSVRGDYGYTF
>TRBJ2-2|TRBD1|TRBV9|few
TGTGCCCGCAGTTTACAGGGGGCTGTCACCGGGGAGCTGTTTTTT
CARSLQGAVTGELFF
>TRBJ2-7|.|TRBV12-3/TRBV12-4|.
TGTGCCAGCAGTGTAGGACTATCCTACGAGCAGTACTTC
CASSVGLSYEQYF
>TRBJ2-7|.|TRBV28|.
TGTGCCAGCACCTTGGGGACCATGGAATCCTACGAGCAGTACTTC
CASTLGTMESYEQYF
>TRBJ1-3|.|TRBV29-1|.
TGCAGCGGGACGGACAGCCGAAACACCATATATTTT
CSGTDSRNTIYF
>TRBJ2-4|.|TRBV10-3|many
TGTGCCATCAGTGGGACAGACAAAAACATTCAGTACTTC
CAISGTDKNIQYF
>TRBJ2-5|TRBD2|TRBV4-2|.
TGTGCCAGCAGCCAAGAGGCTAGCGGGGGGTCAGGGGAGACCCAGTACTTC
CASSQEASGGSGETQYF